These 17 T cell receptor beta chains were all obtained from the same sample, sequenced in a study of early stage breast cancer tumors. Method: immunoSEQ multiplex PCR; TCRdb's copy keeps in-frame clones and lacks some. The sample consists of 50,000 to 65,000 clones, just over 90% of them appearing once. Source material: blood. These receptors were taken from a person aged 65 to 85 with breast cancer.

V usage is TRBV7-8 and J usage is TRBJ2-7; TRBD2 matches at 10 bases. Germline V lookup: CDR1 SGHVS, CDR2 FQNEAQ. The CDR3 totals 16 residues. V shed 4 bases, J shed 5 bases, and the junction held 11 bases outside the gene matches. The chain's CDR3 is CASSWASGRVSDEQYF. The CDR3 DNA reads TGTGCCAGCAGCTGGGCTAGCGGGAGAGTAAGCGACGAGCAGTACTTC.

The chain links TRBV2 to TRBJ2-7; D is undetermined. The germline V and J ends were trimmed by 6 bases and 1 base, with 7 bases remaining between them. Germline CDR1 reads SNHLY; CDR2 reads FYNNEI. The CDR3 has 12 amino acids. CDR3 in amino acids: CASRAGSYEQYF. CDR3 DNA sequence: TGTGCCAGCAGGGCAGGTTCCTACGAGCAGTACTTC. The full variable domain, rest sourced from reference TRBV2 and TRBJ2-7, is EPEVTQTPSHQVTQMGQEVILRCVPISNHLYFYWYRQILGQKVEFLVSFYNNEISEKSEIFDDQFSVERPDGSNFTLKIRSTKLEDSAMYFCASRAGSYEQYFGPGTRLTVT.

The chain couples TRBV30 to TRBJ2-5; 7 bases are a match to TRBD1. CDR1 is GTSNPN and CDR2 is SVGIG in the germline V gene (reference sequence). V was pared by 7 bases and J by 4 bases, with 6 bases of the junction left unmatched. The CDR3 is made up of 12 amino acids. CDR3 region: CASRGGGETQYF. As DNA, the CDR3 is TGTGCCTCTCGAGGGGGCGGAGAGACCCAGTACTTC.

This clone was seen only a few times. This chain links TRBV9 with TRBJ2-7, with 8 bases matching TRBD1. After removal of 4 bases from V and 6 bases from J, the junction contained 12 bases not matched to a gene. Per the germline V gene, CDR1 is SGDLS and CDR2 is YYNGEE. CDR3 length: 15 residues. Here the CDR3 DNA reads TGTGCCAGCAGCCGCATAGAAGGACAGGGCGGCGAGCAGTACTTC. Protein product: CASSRIEGQGGEQYF.

CDR3 residues: CASSLGFLADTQYF. DNA for the CDR3: TGTGCCAGCAGCTTAGGTTTCCTAGCAGATACGCAGTATTTT. The chain employs TRBV7-6 and TRBJ2-3; D is unclear. This CDR3 contains 14 residues. Germline CDR1 and CDR2: SGHVS and FNYEAQ. Trimming cost V 1 base and J 4 bases, with 9 bases left between them.

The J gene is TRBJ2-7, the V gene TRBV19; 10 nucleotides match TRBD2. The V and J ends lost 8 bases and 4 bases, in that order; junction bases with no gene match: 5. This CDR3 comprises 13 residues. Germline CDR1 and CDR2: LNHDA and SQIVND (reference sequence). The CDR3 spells CASAIAGGYEQYF. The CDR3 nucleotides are TGTGCCAGTGCTATAGCGGGAGGTTACGAGCAGTACTTC.

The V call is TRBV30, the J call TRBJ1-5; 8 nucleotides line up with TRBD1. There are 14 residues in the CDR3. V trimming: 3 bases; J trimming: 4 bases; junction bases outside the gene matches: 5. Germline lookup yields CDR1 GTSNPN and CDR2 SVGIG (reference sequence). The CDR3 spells CAWSIRTGNQPQHF. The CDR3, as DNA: TGTGCCTGGAGCATAAGGACAGGGAATCAGCCCCAGCATTTT. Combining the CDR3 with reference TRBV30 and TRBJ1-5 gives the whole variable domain SQTIHQWPATLVQPVGSPLSLECTVEGTSNPNLYWYRQAAGRGLQLLFYSVGIGQISSEVPQNLSASRPQDRQFILSSKKLLLSDSGFYLCAWSIRTGNQPQHFGDGTRLSIL.

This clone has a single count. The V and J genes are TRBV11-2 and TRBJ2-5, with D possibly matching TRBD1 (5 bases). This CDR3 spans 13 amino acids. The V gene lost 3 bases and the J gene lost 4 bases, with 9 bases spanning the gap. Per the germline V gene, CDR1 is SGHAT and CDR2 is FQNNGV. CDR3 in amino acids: CASSFREGETQYF. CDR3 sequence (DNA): TGTGCCAGCAGCTTCAGGGAAGGAGAGACCCAGTACTTC.

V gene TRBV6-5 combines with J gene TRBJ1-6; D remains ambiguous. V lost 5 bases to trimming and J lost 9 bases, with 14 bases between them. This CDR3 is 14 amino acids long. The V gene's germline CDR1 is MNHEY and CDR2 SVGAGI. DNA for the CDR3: TGTGCCAGCAGTGACCGGTGGTCTAGTTCACCCCTCCACTTT. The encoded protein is CASSDRWSSSPLHF.

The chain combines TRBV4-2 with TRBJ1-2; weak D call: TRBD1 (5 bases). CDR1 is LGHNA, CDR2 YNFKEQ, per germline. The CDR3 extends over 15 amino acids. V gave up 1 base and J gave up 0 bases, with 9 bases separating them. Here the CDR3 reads CASSQAQTANYGYTF. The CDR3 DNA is TGTGCCAGCAGCCAAGCCCAGACAGCTAACTATGGCTACACCTTC.

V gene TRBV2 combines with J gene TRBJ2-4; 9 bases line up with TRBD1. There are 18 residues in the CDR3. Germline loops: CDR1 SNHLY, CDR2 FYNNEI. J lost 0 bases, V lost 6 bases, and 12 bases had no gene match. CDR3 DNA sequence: TGTGCCAGCAGGCGATCCGGGACAGGGACCGGAGCCAAAAACATTCAGTACTTC. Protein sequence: CASRRSGTGTGAKNIQYF.

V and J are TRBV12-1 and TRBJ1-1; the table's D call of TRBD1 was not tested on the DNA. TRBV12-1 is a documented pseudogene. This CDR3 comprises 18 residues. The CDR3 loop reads CASSLGQGLLIGNTEAFF. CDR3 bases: TGTGCCAGCAGCTTGGGCCAGGGTTTATTAATAGGGAACACTGAAGCTTTCTTT.

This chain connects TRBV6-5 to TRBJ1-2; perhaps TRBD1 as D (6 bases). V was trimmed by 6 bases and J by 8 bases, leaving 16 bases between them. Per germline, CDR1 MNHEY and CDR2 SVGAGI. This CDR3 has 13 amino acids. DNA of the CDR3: TGTGCCAGCAGCCGACAGGAGTCGGGCGGCTACACCTTC. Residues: CASSRQESGGYTF.

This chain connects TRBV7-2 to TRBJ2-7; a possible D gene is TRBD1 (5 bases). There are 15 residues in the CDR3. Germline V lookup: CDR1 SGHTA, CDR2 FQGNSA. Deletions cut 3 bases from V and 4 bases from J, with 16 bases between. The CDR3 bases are TGTGCCAGCAGCTTCGGTAAGGGGCCTACTTACGAGCAGTACTTC. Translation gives CASSFGKGPTYEQYF.

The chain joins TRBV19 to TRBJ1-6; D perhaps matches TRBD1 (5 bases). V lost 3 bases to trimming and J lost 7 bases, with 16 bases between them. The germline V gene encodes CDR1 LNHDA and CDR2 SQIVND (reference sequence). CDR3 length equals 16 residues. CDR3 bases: TGTGCCAGTAGTATCGACCTGGGGGGGACCAATTCACCCCTCCACTTT. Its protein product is CASSIDLGGTNSPLHF. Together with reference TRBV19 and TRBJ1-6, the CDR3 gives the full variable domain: DGGITQSPKYLFRKEGQNVTLSCEQNLNHDAMYWYRQDPGQGLRLIYYSQIVNDFQKGDIAEGYSVSREKKESFPLTVTSAQKNPTAFYLCASSIDLGGTNSPLHFGNGTRLTVT.

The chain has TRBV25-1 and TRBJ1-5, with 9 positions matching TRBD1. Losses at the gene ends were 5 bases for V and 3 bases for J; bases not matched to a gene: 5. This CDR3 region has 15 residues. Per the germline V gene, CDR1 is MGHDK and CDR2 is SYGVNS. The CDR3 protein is CASSPRQGVNQPQHF. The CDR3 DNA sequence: TGTGCCAGCAGTCCGAGACAGGGGGTCAATCAGCCCCAGCATTTT.

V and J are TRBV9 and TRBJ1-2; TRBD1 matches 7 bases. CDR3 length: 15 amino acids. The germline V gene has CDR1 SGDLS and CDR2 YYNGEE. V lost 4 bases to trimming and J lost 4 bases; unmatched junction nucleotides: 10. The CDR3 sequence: CASSIEGAALYGYTF. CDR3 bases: TGTGCCAGCAGCATTGAGGGGGCGGCCCTCTATGGCTACACCTTC.